By share, the clone carrying this T cell receptor beta chain ranks as medium-sized. Its antigen is undetermined. Mismatch with germline at one junction end may stem from a read error. The data were obtained in a study of glioma-infiltrating T cells. The CDR3 consists of 13 residues. Germline CDR1 and CDR2: DFQATT and SNEGSKA (reference sequence). The iRepertoire nested amplicon-rescue multiplex PCR amplified TCR alpha and beta CDR3s from RNA. One-step reverse transcription and amplification started from approximately 100-400 ng of tissue mRNA or PBMC total RNA. TCRdb re-called the multiplex PCR reads through MiXCR, storing one row per CDR3 protein. The sample lists tens of thousands of distinct CDR3 sequences, around 42% occurring once. The study, taken as a whole, reports: CDR3 overlap between tissue and blood was very small. Non-neoplastic patients had below-expected tissue-blood divergence, while all gliomas exceeded expectation.

The chain recombines TRBV20-1 with TRBJ1-1; D unresolved. The sequence was collected from a human donor with low-grade glioma or glioblastoma, undergoing nonglioma brain surgery, or in good health (not recorded which). The sample comprised glioma tissue, nonneoplastic brain tissue, or PBMCs (not recorded which). In DNA form, the CDR3 reads TGCAGTGCTAGAGATATGGGGAACGCTGAAGCTTTCTTT. Translation: CSARDMGNAEAFF.